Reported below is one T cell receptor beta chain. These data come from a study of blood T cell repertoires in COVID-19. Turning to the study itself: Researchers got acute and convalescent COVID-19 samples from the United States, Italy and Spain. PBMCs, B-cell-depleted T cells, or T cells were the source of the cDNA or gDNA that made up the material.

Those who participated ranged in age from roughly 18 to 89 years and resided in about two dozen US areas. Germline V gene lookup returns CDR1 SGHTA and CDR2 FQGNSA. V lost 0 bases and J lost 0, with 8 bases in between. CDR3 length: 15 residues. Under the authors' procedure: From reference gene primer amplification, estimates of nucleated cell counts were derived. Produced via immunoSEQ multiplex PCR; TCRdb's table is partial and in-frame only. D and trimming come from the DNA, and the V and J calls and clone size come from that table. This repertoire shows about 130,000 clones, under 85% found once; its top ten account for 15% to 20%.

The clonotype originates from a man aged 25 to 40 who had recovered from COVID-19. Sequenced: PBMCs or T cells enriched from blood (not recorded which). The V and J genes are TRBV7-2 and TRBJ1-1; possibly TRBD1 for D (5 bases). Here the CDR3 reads CASSLARTLNTEAFF. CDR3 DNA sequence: TGTGCCAGCAGCTTAGCGCGGACATTGAACACTGAAGCTTTCTTT.